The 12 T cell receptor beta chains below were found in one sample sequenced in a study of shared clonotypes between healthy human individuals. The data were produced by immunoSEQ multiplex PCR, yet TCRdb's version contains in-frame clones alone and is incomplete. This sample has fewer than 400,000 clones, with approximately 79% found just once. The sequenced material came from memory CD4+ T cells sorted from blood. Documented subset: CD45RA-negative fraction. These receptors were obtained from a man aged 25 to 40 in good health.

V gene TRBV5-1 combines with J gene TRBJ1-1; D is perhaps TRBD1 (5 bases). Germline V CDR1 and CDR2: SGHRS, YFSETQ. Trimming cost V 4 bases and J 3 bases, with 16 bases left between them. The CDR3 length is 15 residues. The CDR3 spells CASSPLMAGDTEAFF. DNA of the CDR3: TGCGCCAGCAGCCCCCTTATGGCGGGGGACACTGAAGCTTTCTTT.

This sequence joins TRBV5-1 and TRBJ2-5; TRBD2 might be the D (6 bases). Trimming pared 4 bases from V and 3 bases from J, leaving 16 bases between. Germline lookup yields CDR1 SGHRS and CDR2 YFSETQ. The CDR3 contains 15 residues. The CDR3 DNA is TGCGCCAGCAGCGACTCGAGCCGGGGGAAAGAGACCCAGTACTTC. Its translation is CASSDSSRGKETQYF.

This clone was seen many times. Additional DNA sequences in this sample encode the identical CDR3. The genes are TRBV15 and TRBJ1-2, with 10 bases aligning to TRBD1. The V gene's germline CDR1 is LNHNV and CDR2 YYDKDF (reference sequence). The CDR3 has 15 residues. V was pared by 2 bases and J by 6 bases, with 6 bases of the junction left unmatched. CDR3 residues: CATSRYRDRGDGYTF. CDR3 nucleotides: TGTGCCACCAGCAGATACCGGGACAGGGGTGATGGCTACACCTTC.

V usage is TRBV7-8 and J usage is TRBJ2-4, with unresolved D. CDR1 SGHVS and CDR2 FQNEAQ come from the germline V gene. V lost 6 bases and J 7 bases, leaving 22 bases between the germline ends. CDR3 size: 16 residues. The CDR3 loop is CASSTATFTVGNIQYF. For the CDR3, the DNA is TGTGCCAGCAGTACAGCCACTTTTACAGTTGGGAACATTCAGTACTTC.

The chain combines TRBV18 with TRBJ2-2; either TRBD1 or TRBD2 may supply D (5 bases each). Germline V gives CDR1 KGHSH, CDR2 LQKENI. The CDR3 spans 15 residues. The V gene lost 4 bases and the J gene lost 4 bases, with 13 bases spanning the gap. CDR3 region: CASSLSGTLTGELFF. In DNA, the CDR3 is TGTGCCAGCTCACTATCCGGGACCCTCACCGGGGAGCTGTTTTTT.

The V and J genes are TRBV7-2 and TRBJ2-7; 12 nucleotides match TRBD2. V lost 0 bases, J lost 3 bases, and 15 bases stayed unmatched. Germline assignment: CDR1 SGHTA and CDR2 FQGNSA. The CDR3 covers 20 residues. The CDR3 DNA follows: TGTGCCAGCAGCTTAGCGCAGACTAGCGGGAGAGGGGGGCGGGGCTACGAGCAGTACTTC. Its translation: CASSLAQTSGRGGRGYEQYF.

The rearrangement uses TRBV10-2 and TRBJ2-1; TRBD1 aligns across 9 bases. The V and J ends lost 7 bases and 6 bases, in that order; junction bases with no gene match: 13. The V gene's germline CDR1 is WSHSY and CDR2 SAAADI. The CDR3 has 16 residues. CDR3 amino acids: CASIFDGQGNGNEQFF. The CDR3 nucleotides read TGCGCCAGCATTTTTGACGGACAGGGGAACGGCAATGAGCAGTTCTTC.

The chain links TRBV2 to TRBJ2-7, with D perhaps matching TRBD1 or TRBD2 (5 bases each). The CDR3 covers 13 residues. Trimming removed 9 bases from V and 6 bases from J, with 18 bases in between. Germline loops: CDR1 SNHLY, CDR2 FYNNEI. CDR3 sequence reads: CASLRDPIREQYF. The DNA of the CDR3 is TGTGCCAGTCTCCGGGACCCCATCCGCGAGCAGTACTTC.

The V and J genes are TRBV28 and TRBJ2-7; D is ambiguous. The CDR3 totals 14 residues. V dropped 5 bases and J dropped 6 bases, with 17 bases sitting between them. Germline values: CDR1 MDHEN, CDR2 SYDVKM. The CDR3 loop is CASSPGPSRSEQYF. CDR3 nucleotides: TGTGCCAGCAGTCCCGGTCCGTCCCGGAGCGAGCAGTACTTC.

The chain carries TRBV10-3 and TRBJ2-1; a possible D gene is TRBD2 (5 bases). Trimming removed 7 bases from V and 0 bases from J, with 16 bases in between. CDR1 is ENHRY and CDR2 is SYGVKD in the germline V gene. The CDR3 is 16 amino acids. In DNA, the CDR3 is TGTGCCATCAACAATGGACTGGTAAACTCCTACAATGAGCAGTTCTTC. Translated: CAINNGLVNSYNEQFF.

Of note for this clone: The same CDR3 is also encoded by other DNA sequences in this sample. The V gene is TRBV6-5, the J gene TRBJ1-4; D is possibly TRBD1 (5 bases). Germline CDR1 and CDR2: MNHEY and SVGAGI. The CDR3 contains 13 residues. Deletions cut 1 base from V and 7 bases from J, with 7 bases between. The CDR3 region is CASSYLGGEKLFF. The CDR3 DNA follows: TGTGCCAGCAGTTACTTGGGGGGTGAAAAACTGTTTTTT.

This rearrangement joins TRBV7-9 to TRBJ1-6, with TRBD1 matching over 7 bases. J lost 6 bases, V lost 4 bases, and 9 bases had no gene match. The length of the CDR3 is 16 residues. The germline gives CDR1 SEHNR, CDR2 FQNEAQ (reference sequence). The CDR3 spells CASSSQPTGINSPLHF. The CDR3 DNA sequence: TGTGCCAGCAGCTCGCAGCCGACAGGGATTAATTCACCCCTCCACTTT.